Below, 18 T cell receptor beta chains from the same sample are listed, as sequenced in a study of T-cell memory formation after mild COVID-19. One entry per CDR3 protein, called by TCRdb with MiXCR from the 5' RACE reads. In the table there are just over 300,000 distinct CDR3 sequences, 15% to 20% of which are singletons. Sequencing input: PBMCs or a T cell subset sorted from them (not recorded which). The origin of the receptors is a man between 18 and 29 years old who had mild COVID-19 (a few samples of this study predate the infection). Cell type and time point are not known.

This clonotype was counted only a few times. The chain employs TRBV5-8 and TRBJ2-5, with 12 bases aligning to TRBD2. With V trimmed by 3 bases and J by 1 base, 10 bases remained unmatched. The CDR3 is made up of 18 amino acids. The germline gives CDR1 SGHTS, CDR2 YDEGEE. This CDR3 reads CASSWPGVLAGGQETQYF. The CDR3 region has the DNA TGTGCCAGCAGCTGGCCGGGGGTACTAGCGGGGGGCCAAGAGACCCAGTACTTC.

This clonotype was detected only a few times. The J gene is TRBJ2-3, the V gene TRBV5-1, with a weak D call TRBD2 (5 bases). This CDR3 is 13 amino acids long. V lost 1 base and J 5 bases, leaving 8 bases between the germline ends. The germline V gene encodes CDR1 SGHRS and CDR2 YFSETQ. CDR3 region: CASSLRRGDTQYF. The CDR3 bases are TGCGCCAGCAGCTTGCGTCGGGGAGATACGCAGTATTTT. Full variable domain (outside the CDR3, taken from reference TRBV5-1 and TRBJ2-3): KAGVTQTPRYLIKTRGQQVTLSCSPISGHRSVSWYQQTPGQGLQFLFEYFSETQRNKGNFPGRFSGRQFSNSRSEMNVSTLELGDSALYLCASSLRRGDTQYFGPGTRLTVL.

In its sample, this clonotype was seen a few times. This chain joins TRBV7-8 and TRBJ2-7; D is perhaps TRBD1 (6 bases). Between the trimmed V and J ends, which lost 5 bases and 6 bases, there was a span of 11 bases. Per the germline V gene, CDR1 is SGHVS and CDR2 is FQNEAQ. This CDR3 is 12 amino acids long. The CDR3 region is CASSITGLEQYF. In nucleotides, the CDR3 is TGTGCCAGCAGCATAACAGGGCTCGAGCAGTACTTC. Full variable domain (rest looked up from reference TRBV7-8 and TRBJ2-7): GAGVSQSPRYKVAKRGQDVALRCDPISGHVSLFWYQQALGQGPEFLTYFQNEAQLDKSGLPSDRFFAERPEGSVSTLKIQRTQQEDSAVYLCASSITGLEQYFGPGTRLTVT.

This clonotype was recorded a few times. This chain uses TRBV6-5 with TRBJ1-1; D may be TRBD1 (5 bases). V was clipped by 8 bases and J by 1 base, with 11 bases between them. Germline CDR1 is MNHEY and CDR2 is SVGAGI. This CDR3 spans 13 amino acids. The CDR3 coding sequence is TGTGCCAGCGCCTTCACAGGGAACACTGAAGCTTTCTTT. It yields the protein CASAFTGNTEAFF.

This clonotype was seen at least ten times. The CDR3 sequence: CASTPPGRDTQYF. CDR3 coding DNA: TGTGCCAGCACCCCACCGGGCCGAGATACGCAGTATTTT. V usage is TRBV28 and J usage is TRBJ2-3, with unresolved D. In germline, CDR1 is MDHEN, CDR2 SYDVKM. The CDR3 length is 13 residues. V gave up 7 bases and J gave up 5 bases, with 13 bases separating them. Filled out from reference TRBV28 and TRBJ2-3, the complete variable domain reads DVKVTQSSRYLVKRTGEKVFLECVQDMDHENMFWYRQDPGLGLRLIYFSYDVKMKEKGDIPEGYSVSREKKERFSLILESASTNQTSMYLCASTPPGRDTQYFGPGTRLTVL.

This clonotype occurred a few times. The chain uses TRBV19 and TRBJ1-1, with TRBD1 as a possible D gene (6 bases). Per germline, CDR1 LNHDA and CDR2 SQIVND (reference sequence). Deletions cut 11 bases from V and 3 bases from J, with 10 bases between. The CDR3 runs to 11 residues. CDR3 amino acids: CACRGYTEAFF. CDR3 sequence (DNA): TGTGCCTGCAGGGGATACACTGAAGCTTTCTTT.

This clonotype was counted between two and nine times. The genes are TRBV7-9 and TRBJ2-3; D not resolved. CDR1 is SEHNR, CDR2 FQNEAQ, per germline (reference sequence). V lost 4 bases, J lost 6 bases, and 2 bases lay in between. CDR3 size: 10 residues. CDR3 bases: TGTGCCAGCAGCTACGATACGCAGTATTTT. Translating gives CASSYDTQYF.

The table lists this clonotype with many counts. The chain links TRBV5-1 to TRBJ2-2; D is uncertain. The V gene's germline CDR1 is SGHRS and CDR2 YFSETQ. Trimming took off 4 bases at V and 4 bases at J, with 11 bases between the two ends. The CDR3 has 14 residues. The CDR3 bases are TGCGCCAGCAGCCGCTATGACCGCACCGGGGAGCTGTTTTTT. Translation: CASSRYDRTGELFF.

The table lists this clonotype with a few counts. V and J are TRBV6-1 and TRBJ1-2; D remains ambiguous. Trimming cost V 5 bases and J 2 bases, with 9 bases left between them. The CDR3 has 13 amino acids. Germline assignment: CDR1 MNHNS and CDR2 SASEGT. The DNA of the CDR3 is TGTGCCAGCAGTTACGGACGGAACTATGGCTACACCTTC. This gives the protein CASSYGRNYGYTF.

This clonotype was observed many times. This sequence joins TRBV2 and TRBJ2-3; a weak D match, TRBD2 (6 bases). V dropped 5 bases and J dropped 1 base, with 7 bases sitting between them. The CDR3 spans 13 residues. Germline V gene sequence: CDR1 SNHLY, CDR2 FYNNEI. The DNA for the CDR3 is TGTGCCAGCAGTAGGGAGGGCACAGATACGCAGTATTTT. Encoded protein: CASSREGTDTQYF. Supplemented by reference TRBV2 and TRBJ2-3, the full variable domain reads EPEVTQTPSHQVTQMGQEVILRCVPISNHLYFYWYRQILGQKVEFLVSFYNNEISEKSEIFDDQFSVERPDGSNFTLKIRSTKLEDSAMYFCASSREGTDTQYFGPGTRLTVL.

The sample holds a few counts of this clonotype. The chain joins TRBV7-9 to TRBJ1-4; TRBD1 aligns across 7 bases. The CDR3 has 15 amino acids. J lost 0 bases, V lost 5 bases, and 3 bases had no gene match. CDR1 and CDR2 (germline): SEHNR, FQNEAQ (reference sequence). CDR3 loop: CASSGTAATNEKLFF. The DNA of the CDR3 is TGTGCCAGCAGCGGGACAGCCGCAACTAATGAAAAACTGTTTTTT.

This rearrangement joins TRBV9 to TRBJ2-3, with 8 positions matching TRBD1. The V and J ends lost 3 bases and 4 bases, in that order; junction bases with no gene match: 7. The length of the CDR3 is 15 residues. Germline V gives CDR1 SGDLS, CDR2 YYNGEE. CDR3 residues: CASSEQGVPPDTQYF. CDR3 in DNA: TGTGCCAGCAGCGAACAGGGGGTTCCCCCAGATACGCAGTATTTT. The full variable domain, with the rest looked up from reference TRBV9 and TRBJ2-3, is DSGVTQTPKHLITATGQRVTLRCSPRSGDLSVYWYQQSLDQGLQFLIQYYNGEERAKGNILERFSAQQFPDLHSELNLSSLELGDSALYFCASSEQGVPPDTQYFGPGTRLTVL.

This clonotype showed up many times. This chain connects TRBV5-1 to TRBJ2-1, with TRBD1 matching over 7 bases. Germline V CDR1 and CDR2: SGHRS, YFSETQ. The ends lost 0 bases at V and 9 bases at J; junction bases unmatched: 9. This CDR3 contains 15 residues. Written as DNA, the CDR3 is TGCGCCAGCAGCTTGGAGGAGGCAGGGGGTGGTGAGCAGTTCTTC. Protein: CASSLEEAGGGEQFF.

The genes are TRBV4-3 and TRBJ1-3; D is possibly TRBD1 (6 bases). CDR3 length: 16 residues. Trimming pared 0 bases from V and 0 bases from J, leaving 9 bases between. Germline V CDR1 and CDR2: LGHNA, YSLEER. The CDR3, as DNA: TGCGCCAGCAGCCAAGAGGGGGCATACTCTGGAAACACCATATATTTT. Its translation is CASSQEGAYSGNTIYF.

This clonotype has more than one count but fewer than ten. This sequence joins TRBV6-1 and TRBJ1-5, with a possible D match to TRBD1 (6 bases). This CDR3 is 17 amino acids long. V was shortened by 7 bases and J by 1 base, with 20 bases between the two germline ends. The germline V gene has CDR1 MNHNS and CDR2 SASEGT. The CDR3 coding sequence is TGTGCCAGCACCCCCCCCTGGACAGTTGGAAGCAATCAGCCCCAGCATTTT. This encodes CASTPPWTVGSNQPQHF.

This clonotype was counted a few times. The chain is built from TRBV6-5 and TRBJ1-6, with D unclear. V was pared by 7 bases and J by 10 bases, with 14 bases between. CDR3 length equals 13 residues. Germline values: CDR1 MNHEY, CDR2 SVGAGI. CDR3 region: CASNQALGSPLHF. DNA of the CDR3: TGTGCCAGCAACCAGGCCCTCGGGTCACCCCTCCACTTT.

The chain joins TRBV7-3 to TRBJ2-7, with 13 bases that match TRBD2. The ends lost 2 bases at V and 0 bases at J; junction bases unmatched: 7. CDR3 size: 18 residues. Looked up from germline, CDR1 is SGHTA and CDR2 is FQGTGA. In nucleotides, the CDR3 is TGTGCCAGCAGCTTATACGGGACTAGCGGGACGAGCTCCTACGAGCAGTACTTC. It specifies CASSLYGTSGTSSYEQYF.

This CDR3 reads CASSQGQRAEKLFF. The CDR3 DNA sequence: TGCGCCAGCAGCCAAGGTCAAAGGGCCGAAAAACTGTTTTTT. The chain is built from TRBV4-3 and TRBJ1-4; D remains unclear. Trimming removed 1 base at V and 8 bases at J, with 11 bases between. The CDR3 has 14 amino acids. CDR1 and CDR2 from the germline V gene are LGHNA and YSLEER.